The 14 T cell receptor beta chains reported below all come from one sample, sequenced in a study of spatial heterogeneity in lung cancer. Their antigen targets remain unknown. Time point noted: sample taken at primary tumor resection. TCRdb re-called the 5' RACE reads through MiXCR, storing one row per CDR3 protein. In the table there are about 4,000 distinct CDR3 sequences, 4.1% of which are singletons. Study-level findings and limits: The study found that expanded intratumoral alpha and beta TCR counts tracked tumor mutation counts.

The input for sequencing was lung tumor tissue, taken at surgery. The receptors come from a male donor with early-stage non-small cell lung cancer.

This clonotype is medium-sized (0.01 to 0.1%) by share. This chain uses TRBV7-2 with TRBJ2-3; D is unresolved. The CDR3 runs 12 residues. Trimming removed 7 bases at V and 1 base at J, with 6 bases between. The germline V gene encodes CDR1 SGHTA and CDR2 FQGNSA. CDR3 protein: CASTSRTDTQYF. CDR3 nucleotide sequence: TGTGCCAGCACCAGCCGCACAGATACGCAGTATTTT.

This clonotype was counted at least ten times. The J gene is TRBJ1-6, the V gene TRBV20-1; 7 bases align to TRBD1. The CDR3 is 16 amino acids. Losses at the gene ends were 3 bases for V and 8 bases for J; bases not matched to a gene: 13. CDR1 is DFQATT, CDR2 SNEGSKA, per germline (reference sequence). The CDR3 spells CSARDRQGVSYSPLHF. The CDR3 DNA follows: TGCAGTGCTAGGGACAGGCAGGGGGTTTCCTATTCACCCCTCCACTTT.

This clonotype has a count of ten or more. The V and J genes are TRBV7-9 and TRBJ2-1; no clear D. The CDR3 totals 15 residues. Germline loops: CDR1 SEHNR, CDR2 FQNEAQ (reference sequence). V gave up 0 bases and J gave up 3 bases, with 9 bases separating them. The CDR3 region is CASSLAWQYYNEQFF. CDR3 nucleotides: TGTGCCAGCAGCTTAGCGTGGCAGTACTACAATGAGCAGTTCTTC.

By sample share, this clonotype is medium-sized (0.01 to 0.1%). The rearrangement links TRBV7-8 to TRBJ2-1, with TRBD1 matching over 9 bases. J was trimmed by 9 bases and V by 5 bases; bases with no gene match: 14. This CDR3 contains 16 residues. In germline, CDR1 is SGHVS, CDR2 FQNEAQ. The DNA for the CDR3 is TGTGCCAGCAGCCAGTCCCGGGACAGGGAGAGGGTTGAGCAGTTCTTC. This sequence encodes CASSQSRDRERVEQFF.

Ten or more counts support this clonotype. The chain uses TRBV19 and TRBJ2-4; maybe TRBD1 (6 bases). Trimming shortened V by 3 bases and J by 4 bases, and 13 bases separated the two germline ends. The CDR3 totals 15 residues. Looked up from germline, CDR1 is LNHDA and CDR2 is SQIVND (reference sequence). DNA for the CDR3: TGTGCCAGTAGTATGCGTCGACAGGAGAAAAACATTCAGTACTTC. Translation gives CASSMRRQEKNIQYF.

This clonotype has only a few counts. The chain has TRBV6-5 and TRBJ1-5; a possible D gene is TRBD1 (5 bases). With 2 bases removed from V and 7 bases from J, the gap between germline ends came to 12 bases. This CDR3 has 14 amino acids. In germline, CDR1 is MNHEY, CDR2 SVGAGI. The CDR3 protein is CASSYLGRDQPQHF. The DNA of the CDR3 is TGTGCCAGCAGTTACCTTGGCAGGGACCAGCCCCAGCATTTT.

In this sample, this clonotype turned up many times. The rearrangement links TRBV5-4 to TRBJ2-1; TRBD2 matches at 7 bases. Trimming took 0 bases from V and 2 from J; bases not matched to a gene: 2. Germline values: CDR1 SGHNT, CDR2 YYREEE (reference sequence). The length of the CDR3 is 15 residues. The CDR3 loop is CASSLGRGAYNEQFF. CDR3 sequence (DNA): TGTGCCAGCAGCTTGGGACGGGGGGCCTACAATGAGCAGTTCTTC.

This clonotype has a count of ten or more. The chain recombines TRBV21-1 with TRBJ1-5. TRBV21-1 is a pseudogene. CDR3 size: 15 residues. The CDR3 sequence is CASTPTDYSNQPQHF. The CDR3 DNA sequence: TGTGCCAGCACTCCGACGGATTATAGCAATCAGCCCCAGCATTTT.

This clonotype ranks as medium-sized. The chain recombines TRBV7-9 with TRBJ2-4; no definite D call. CDR1 is SEHNR, CDR2 FQNEAQ, per germline (reference sequence). The CDR3 length is 13 residues. The germline V and J ends were trimmed by 5 bases and 4 bases, with 9 bases remaining between them. The CDR3 DNA follows: TGTGCCAGCAGCGCTGGGCTAAAAAACATTCAGTACTTC. Translated: CASSAGLKNIQYF.

By proportion, this clonotype is medium-sized. The chain couples TRBV7-9 to TRBJ1-5; 7 bases fit TRBD1. The CDR3 contains 15 residues. Germline V gene lookup returns CDR1 SEHNR and CDR2 FQNEAQ (reference sequence). After removal of 6 bases from V and 5 bases from J, the junction contained 10 bases not matched to a gene. The CDR3 reads CASSRTGAGDQPQHF. The CDR3 DNA sequence: TGTGCCAGCAGTCGTACAGGGGCCGGGGATCAGCCCCAGCATTTT. The full variable domain, in which reference TRBV7-9 and TRBJ1-5 provide the parts outside the CDR3, is DTGVSQNPRHKITKRGQNVTFRCDPISEHNRLYWYRQTLGQGPEFLTYFQNEAQLEKSRLLSDRFSAERPKGSFSTLEIQRTEQGDSAMYLCASSRTGAGDQPQHFGDGTRLSIL.

This clonotype has ten or more counts. The rearrangement links TRBV29-1 to TRBJ2-1, with TRBD2 as a possible D gene (6 bases). V gave up 8 bases and J gave up 7 bases, with 12 bases separating them. CDR1 and CDR2 from the germline V gene are SQVTM and ANQGSEA. The CDR3 totals 11 residues. The chain's CDR3 is CSPVAGNEQFF. DNA of the CDR3: TGCAGCCCCGTTGCGGGGAATGAGCAGTTCTTC.

This clonotype is termed medium-sized. V and J are TRBV5-1 and TRBJ2-3; 10 bases are shared with TRBD1. This CDR3 spans 14 amino acids. V shed 3 bases, J shed 5 bases, and the junction held 3 bases outside the gene matches. The germline gives CDR1 SGHRS, CDR2 YFSETQ. This CDR3 is CASSSGTGVDTQYF. In DNA, the CDR3 is TGCGCCAGCAGCTCCGGGACAGGGGTAGATACGCAGTATTTT.

This clonotype is labeled as medium-sized (0.01 to 0.1%). The rearrangement links TRBV27 to TRBJ2-3, with 7 nucleotides matching TRBD2. V lost 5 bases, J lost 5 bases, and 13 bases stayed unmatched. The length of the CDR3 is 16 residues. Germline loops: CDR1 MNHEY, CDR2 SMNVEV (reference sequence). CDR3 loop: CASSPAGREYVDTQYF. The CDR3 region has the DNA TGTGCCAGCAGTCCCGCCGGGCGGGAGTATGTAGATACGCAGTATTTT.

This clonotype has a count of ten or more. Here the CDR3 reads CASSPDRLAGIDTQYF. The CDR3 DNA follows: TGTGCCAGCAGCCCCGACCGACTAGCGGGAATAGATACGCAGTATTTT. J is TRBJ2-3 and V is TRBV7-2, with 11 bases that match TRBD2. V shed 5 bases and J 5 bases; nucleotides not matched to a gene: 9. CDR3 length: 16 amino acids. Looked up from germline, CDR1 is SGHTA and CDR2 is FQGNSA. The full variable domain, with the rest looked up from reference TRBV7-2 and TRBJ2-3, is GAGVSQSPSNKVTEKGKDVELRCDPISGHTALYWYRQSLGQGLEFLIYFQGNSAPDKSGLPSDRFSAERTGGSVSTLTIQRTQQEDSAVYLCASSPDRLAGIDTQYFGPGTRLTVL.